This TCR beta chain comes out of a study of cytomegalovirus exposure and HLA in healthy donors. This CDR3 comprises 16 residues. The trim removed 3 bases at V and 5 bases at J, leaving 9 bases unmatched. From germline, CDR1 is SGHDN and CDR2 FVKESK. Comments on this clone: The antigen is unknown.

Each donor was nominally healthy when sampled (though unrecorded immune exposures were likely). Both 60 Vbeta primers and 13 Jbeta primers went into the PCR. TCRdb keeps only in-frame clones here, not all; method: immunoSEQ multiplex PCR. The data hold about 82,000 clones, with around 79% observed a single time. Broader study findings: A later analysis, which compared TCR beta chains of equal frequency, found the HLA-associated ones more clonally expanded.

The chain employs TRBV14 and TRBJ2-5, with 10 bases aligning to TRBD2. The source of this sequence is a human donor in good health. The sample taken for sequencing was PBMCs. The CDR3 DNA follows: TGTGCCAGCAGCCATGGACTAGCGGAGGTGTGGGAGACCCAGTACTTC. Its translation is CASSHGLAEVWETQYF.